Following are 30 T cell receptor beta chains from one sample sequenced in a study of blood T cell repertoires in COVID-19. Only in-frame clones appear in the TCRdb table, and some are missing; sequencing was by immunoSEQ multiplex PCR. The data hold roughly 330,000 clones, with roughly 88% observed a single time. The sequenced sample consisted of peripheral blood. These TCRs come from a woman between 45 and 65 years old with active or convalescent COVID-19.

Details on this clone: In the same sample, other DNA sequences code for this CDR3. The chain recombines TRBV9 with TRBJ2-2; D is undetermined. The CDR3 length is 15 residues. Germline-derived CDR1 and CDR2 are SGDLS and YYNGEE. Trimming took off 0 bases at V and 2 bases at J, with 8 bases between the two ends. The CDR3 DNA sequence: TGTGCCAGCAGCGTAGTTGGCGGTAACACCGGGGAGCTGTTTTTT. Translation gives CASSVVGGNTGELFF.

The CDR3 sequence: CASSQDPPGSGTDTQYF. The CDR3 nucleotides are TGTGCCAGCAGCCAAGATCCCCCGGGATCCGGCACAGATACGCAGTATTTT. The V and J genes are TRBV4-2 and TRBJ2-3; weak D call: TRBD2 (5 bases). The germline V gene encodes CDR1 LGHNA and CDR2 YNFKEQ. The CDR3 is made up of 17 amino acids. V lost 0 bases and J 1 base, leaving 14 bases between the germline ends.

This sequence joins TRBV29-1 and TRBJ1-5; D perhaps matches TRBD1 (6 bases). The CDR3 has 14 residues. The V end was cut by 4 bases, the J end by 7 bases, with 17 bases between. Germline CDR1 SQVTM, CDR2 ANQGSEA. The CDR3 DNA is TGCAGCGTTGCAACCAGGGGACCGGGCCAGCCCCAGCATTTT. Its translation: CSVATRGPGQPQHF. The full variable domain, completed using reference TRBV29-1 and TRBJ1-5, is SAVISQKPSRDICQRGTSLTIQCQVDSQVTMMFWYRQQPGQSLTLIATANQGSEATYESGFVIDKFPISRPNLTFSTLTVSNMSPEDSSIYLCSVATRGPGQPQHFGDGTRLSIL.

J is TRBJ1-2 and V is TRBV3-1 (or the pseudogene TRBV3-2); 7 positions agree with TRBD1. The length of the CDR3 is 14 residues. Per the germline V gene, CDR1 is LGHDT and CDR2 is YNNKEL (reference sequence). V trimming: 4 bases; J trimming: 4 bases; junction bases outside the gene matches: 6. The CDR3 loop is CASSLPGTAYGYTF. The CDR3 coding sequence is TGTGCCAGCAGCCTCCCCGGGACAGCCTATGGCTACACCTTC.

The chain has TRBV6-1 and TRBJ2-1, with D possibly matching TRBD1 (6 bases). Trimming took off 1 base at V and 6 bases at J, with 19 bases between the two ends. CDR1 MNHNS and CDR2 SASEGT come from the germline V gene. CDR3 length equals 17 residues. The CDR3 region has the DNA TGTGCCAGCAGTGAAGTGGCCCCGGGACACTGGCTCAATGAGCAGTTCTTC. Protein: CASSEVAPGHWLNEQFF.

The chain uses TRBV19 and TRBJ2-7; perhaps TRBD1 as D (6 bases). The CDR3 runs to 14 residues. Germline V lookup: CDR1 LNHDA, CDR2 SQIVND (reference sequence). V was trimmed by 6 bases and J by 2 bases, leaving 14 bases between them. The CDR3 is CASSTGRGPYEQYF. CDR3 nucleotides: TGTGCCAGTAGCACAGGGAGAGGGCCCTACGAGCAGTACTTC. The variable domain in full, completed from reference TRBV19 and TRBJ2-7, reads DGGITQSPKYLFRKEGQNVTLSCEQNLNHDAMYWYRQDPGQGLRLIYYSQIVNDFQKGDIAEGYSVSREKKESFPLTVTSAQKNPTAFYLCASSTGRGPYEQYFGPGTRLTVT.

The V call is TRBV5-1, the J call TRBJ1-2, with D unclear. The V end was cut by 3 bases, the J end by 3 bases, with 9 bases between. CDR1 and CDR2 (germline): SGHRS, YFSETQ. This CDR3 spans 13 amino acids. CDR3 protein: CASSWATDYGYTF. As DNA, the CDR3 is TGCGCCAGCAGCTGGGCCACAGACTATGGCTACACCTTC.

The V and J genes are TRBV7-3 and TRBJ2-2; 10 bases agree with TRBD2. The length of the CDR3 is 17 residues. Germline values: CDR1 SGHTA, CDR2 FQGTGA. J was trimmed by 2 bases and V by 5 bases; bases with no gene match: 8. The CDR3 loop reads CASSPPGLARNTGELFF. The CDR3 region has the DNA TGTGCCAGCAGCCCCCCGGGACTAGCGCGAAACACCGGGGAGCTGTTTTTT. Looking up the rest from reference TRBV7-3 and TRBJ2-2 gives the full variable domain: GAGVSQTPSNKVTEKGKYVELRCDPISGHTALYWYRQSLGQGPEFLIYFQGTGAADDSGLPNDRFFAVRPEGSVSTLKIQRTERGDSAVYLCASSPPGLARNTGELFFGEGSRLTVL.

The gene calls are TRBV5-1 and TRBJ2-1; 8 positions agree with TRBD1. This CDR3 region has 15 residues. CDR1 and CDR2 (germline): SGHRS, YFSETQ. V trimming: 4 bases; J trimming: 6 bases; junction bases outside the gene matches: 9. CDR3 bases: TGCGCCAGCAGCCGTGGAGGACAGGGTACCAATGAGCAGTTCTTC. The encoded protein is CASSRGGQGTNEQFF.

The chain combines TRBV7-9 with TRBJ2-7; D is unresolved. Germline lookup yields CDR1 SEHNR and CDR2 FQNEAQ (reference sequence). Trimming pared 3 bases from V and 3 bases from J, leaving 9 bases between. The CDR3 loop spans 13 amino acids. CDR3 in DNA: TGTGCCAGCAGCTTCCACCAGAACTACGAGCAGTACTTC. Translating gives CASSFHQNYEQYF.

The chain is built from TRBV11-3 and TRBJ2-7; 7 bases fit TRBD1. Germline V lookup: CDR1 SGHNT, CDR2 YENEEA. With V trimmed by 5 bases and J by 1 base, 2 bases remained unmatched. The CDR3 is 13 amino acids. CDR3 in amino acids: CASSPGGSYEQYF. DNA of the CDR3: TGTGCCAGCAGCCCAGGGGGTTCCTACGAGCAGTACTTC.

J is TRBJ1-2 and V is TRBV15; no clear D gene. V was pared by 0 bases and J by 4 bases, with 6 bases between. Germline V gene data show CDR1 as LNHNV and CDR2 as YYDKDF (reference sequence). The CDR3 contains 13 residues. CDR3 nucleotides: TGTGCCACCAGCAGAGATCTAAGCTATGGCTACACCTTC. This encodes CATSRDLSYGYTF.

The CDR3 DNA is TGTGCCAGCAGCGAGGGACTAGCAGATACCGGGGAGCTGTTTTTT. Its protein product is CASSEGLADTGELFF. The chain couples TRBV7-9 to TRBJ2-2; 9 nucleotides agree with TRBD2. This CDR3 spans 15 amino acids. The J segment lost 5 bases and the V segment lost 5 bases, leaving 6 bases of the junction unmatched. Germline CDR1 SEHNR, CDR2 FQNEAQ (reference sequence). The full variable domain, its missing parts supplied by reference TRBV7-9 and TRBJ2-2, is DTGVSQNPRHKITKRGQNVTFRCDPISEHNRLYWYRQTLGQGPEFLTYFQNEAQLEKSRLLSDRFSAERPKGSFSTLEIQRTEQGDSAMYLCASSEGLADTGELFFGEGSRLTVL.

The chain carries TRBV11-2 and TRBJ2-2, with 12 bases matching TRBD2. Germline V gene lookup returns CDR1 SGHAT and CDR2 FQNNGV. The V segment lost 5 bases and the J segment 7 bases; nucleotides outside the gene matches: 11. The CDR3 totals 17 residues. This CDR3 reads CASSATSGGPSYGELFF. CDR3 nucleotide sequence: TGTGCCAGCAGCGCGACTAGCGGGGGCCCTAGCTACGGGGAGCTGTTTTTT. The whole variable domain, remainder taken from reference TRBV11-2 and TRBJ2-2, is EAGVAQSPRYKIIEKRQSVAFWCNPISGHATLYWYQQILGQGPKLLIQFQNNGVVDDSQLPKDRFSAERLKGVDSTLKIQPAKLEDSAVYLCASSATSGGPSYGELFFGEGSRLTVL.

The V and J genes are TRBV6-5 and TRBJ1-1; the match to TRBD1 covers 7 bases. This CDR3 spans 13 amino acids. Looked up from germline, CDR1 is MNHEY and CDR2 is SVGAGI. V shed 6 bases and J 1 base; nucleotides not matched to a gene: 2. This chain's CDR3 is CASSGTANTEAFF. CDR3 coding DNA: TGTGCCAGCAGCGGGACAGCGAACACTGAAGCTTTCTTT.

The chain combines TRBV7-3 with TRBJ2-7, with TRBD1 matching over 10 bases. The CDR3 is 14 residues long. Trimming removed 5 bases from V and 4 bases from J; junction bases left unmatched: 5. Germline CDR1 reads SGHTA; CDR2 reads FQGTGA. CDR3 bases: TGTGCCAGCAGCCTGACAGGGGGCGGGTACGAGCAGTACTTC. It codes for CASSLTGGGYEQYF.

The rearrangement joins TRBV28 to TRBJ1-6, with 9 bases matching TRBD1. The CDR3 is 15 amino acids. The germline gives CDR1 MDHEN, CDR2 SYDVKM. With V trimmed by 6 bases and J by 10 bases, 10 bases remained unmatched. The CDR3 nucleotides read TGTGCCAGCAGGCTGCCGGGACAGGGCCGATCACCCCTCCACTTT. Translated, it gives CASRLPGQGRSPLHF.

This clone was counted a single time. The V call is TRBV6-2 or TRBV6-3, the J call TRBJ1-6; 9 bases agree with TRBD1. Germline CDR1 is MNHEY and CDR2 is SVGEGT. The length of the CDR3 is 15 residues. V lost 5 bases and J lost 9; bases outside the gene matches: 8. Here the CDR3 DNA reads TGTGCCAGCAGTACCGGGACAGGGCTTTTTTCACCCCTCCACTTT. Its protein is CASSTGTGLFSPLHF.

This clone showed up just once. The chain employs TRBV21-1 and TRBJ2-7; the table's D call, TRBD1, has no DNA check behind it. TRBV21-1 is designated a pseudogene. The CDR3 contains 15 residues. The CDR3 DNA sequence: TGTGCCAGCAGCAAAGAAGACAGGGGGCCGGACGAGCAGTACTTC. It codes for CASSKEDRGPDEQYF.

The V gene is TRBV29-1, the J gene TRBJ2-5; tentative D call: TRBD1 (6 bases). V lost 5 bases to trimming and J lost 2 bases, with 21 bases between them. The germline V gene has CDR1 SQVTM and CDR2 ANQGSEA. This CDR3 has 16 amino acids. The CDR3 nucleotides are TGCAGCGTTTCCGGATCCAGACAGGATCGTCAAGAGACCCAGTACTTC. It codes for CSVSGSRQDRQETQYF.

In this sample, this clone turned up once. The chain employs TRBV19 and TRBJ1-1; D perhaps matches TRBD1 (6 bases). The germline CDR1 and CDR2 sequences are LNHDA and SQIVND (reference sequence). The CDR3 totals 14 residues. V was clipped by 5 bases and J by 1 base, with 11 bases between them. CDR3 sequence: CASSHQTGNTEAFF. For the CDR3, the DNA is TGTGCCAGTAGTCATCAGACAGGGAACACTGAAGCTTTCTTT.

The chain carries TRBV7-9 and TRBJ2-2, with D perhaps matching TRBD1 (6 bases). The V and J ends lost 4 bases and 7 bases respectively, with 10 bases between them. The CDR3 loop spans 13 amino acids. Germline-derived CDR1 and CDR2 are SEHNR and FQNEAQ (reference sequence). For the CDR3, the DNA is TGTGCCAGCAGCTGGAAAGGGGGCGGGGAGCTGTTTTTT. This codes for CASSWKGGGELFF.

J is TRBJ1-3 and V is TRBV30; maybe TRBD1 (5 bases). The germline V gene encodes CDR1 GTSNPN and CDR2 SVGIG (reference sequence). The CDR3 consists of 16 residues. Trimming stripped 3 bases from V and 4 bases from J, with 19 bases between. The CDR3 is CAWRSSPGLSGNTIYF. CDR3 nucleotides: TGTGCCTGGAGATCTTCTCCAGGGTTGTCAGGAAACACCATATATTTT.

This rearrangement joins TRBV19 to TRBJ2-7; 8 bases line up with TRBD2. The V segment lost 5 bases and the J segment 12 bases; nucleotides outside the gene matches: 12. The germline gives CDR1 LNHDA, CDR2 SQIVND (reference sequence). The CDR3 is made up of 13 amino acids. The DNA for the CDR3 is TGTGCCAGTAGTCCGCGGACTAGCTCTTCCCGGTACTTC. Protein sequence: CASSPRTSSSRYF. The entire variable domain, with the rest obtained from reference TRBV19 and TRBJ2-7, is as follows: DGGITQSPKYLFRKEGQNVTLSCEQNLNHDAMYWYRQDPGQGLRLIYYSQIVNDFQKGDIAEGYSVSREKKESFPLTVTSAQKNPTAFYLCASSPRTSSSRYFGPGTRLTVT.

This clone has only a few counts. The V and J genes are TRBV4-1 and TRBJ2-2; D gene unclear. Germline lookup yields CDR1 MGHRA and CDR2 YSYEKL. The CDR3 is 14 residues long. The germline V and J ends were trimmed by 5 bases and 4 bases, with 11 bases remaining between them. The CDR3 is CASSWQDFTGELFF. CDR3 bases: TGCGCCAGCAGCTGGCAGGATTTCACCGGGGAGCTGTTTTTT.

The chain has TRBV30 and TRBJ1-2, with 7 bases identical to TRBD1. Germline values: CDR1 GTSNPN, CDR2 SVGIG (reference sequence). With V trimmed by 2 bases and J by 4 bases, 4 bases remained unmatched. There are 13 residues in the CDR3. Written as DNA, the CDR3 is TGTGCCTGGAGTAGGGGGCAGCTCTATGGCTACACCTTC. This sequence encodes CAWSRGQLYGYTF.

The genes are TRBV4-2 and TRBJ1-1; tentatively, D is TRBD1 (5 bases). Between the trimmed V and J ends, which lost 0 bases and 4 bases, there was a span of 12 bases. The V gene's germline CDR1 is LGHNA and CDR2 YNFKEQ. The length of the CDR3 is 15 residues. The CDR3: CASSQDPGVGTEAFF. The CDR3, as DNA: TGTGCCAGCAGCCAAGATCCGGGGGTGGGCACTGAAGCTTTCTTT.

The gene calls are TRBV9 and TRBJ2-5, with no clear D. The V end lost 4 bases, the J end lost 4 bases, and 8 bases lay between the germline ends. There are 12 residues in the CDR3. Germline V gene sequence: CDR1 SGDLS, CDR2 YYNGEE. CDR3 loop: CASSFSRETQYF. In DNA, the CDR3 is TGTGCCAGCAGCTTCTCCCGAGAGACCCAGTACTTC. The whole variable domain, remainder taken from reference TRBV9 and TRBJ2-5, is DSGVTQTPKHLITATGQRVTLRCSPRSGDLSVYWYQQSLDQGLQFLIQYYNGEERAKGNILERFSAQQFPDLHSELNLSSLELGDSALYFCASSFSRETQYFGPGTRLLVL.

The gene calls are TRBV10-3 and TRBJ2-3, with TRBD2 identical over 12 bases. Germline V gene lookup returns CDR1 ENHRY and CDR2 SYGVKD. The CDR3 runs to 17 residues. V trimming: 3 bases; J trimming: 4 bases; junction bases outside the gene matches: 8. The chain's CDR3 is CAISEPTSGGTPDTQYF. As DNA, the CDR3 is TGTGCCATCAGTGAACCCACTAGCGGGGGGACGCCAGATACGCAGTATTTT.

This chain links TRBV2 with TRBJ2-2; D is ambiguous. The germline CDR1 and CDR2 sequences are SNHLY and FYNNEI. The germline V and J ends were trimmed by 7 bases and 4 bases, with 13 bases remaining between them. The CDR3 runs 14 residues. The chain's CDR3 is CASIEELPTGELFF. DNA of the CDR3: TGTGCCAGCATTGAGGAACTACCCACCGGGGAGCTGTTTTTT.